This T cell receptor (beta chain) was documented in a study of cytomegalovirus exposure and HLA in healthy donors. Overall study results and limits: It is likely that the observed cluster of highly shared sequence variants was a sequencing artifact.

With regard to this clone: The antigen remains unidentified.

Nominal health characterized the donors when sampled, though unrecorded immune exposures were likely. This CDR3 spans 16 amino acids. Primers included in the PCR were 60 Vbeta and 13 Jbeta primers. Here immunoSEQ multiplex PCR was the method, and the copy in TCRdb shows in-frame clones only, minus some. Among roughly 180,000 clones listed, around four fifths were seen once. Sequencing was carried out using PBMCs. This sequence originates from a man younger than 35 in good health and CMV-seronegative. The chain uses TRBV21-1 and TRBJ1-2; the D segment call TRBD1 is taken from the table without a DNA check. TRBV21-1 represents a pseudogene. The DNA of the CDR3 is TGTGCCAGCAGCAACCCATCAGACAGGGTTAACTATGGCTACACCTTC. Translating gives CASSNPSDRVNYGYTF.